This TCR beta chain originates from a study of T cell responses to AZD1222 COVID-19 vaccine. Regarding this clone: Its specificity is not known.

The length of the CDR3 is 17 residues. The ends lost 5 bases at V and 0 bases at J; junction bases unmatched: 7. CDR1 is GTSNPN and CDR2 is SVGIG in the germline V gene (reference sequence). Study outcomes and limitations: There were repertoire samples only from the period after the peak T cell response.

Assay: immunoSEQ multiplex PCR; the TCRdb copy retains only in-frame clones and omits some. The data show about 120,000 clones, 75% to 95% seen once. Sequencing was performed on peripheral blood, taken 28 days after the second dose of the MenACWY control vaccine. The gene calls are TRBV30 and TRBJ2-6; 10 bases agree with TRBD1. The sequence was obtained from an adult who received the MenACWY meningococcal vaccine as a control. CDR3 residues: CAWVGTGVSSGANVLTF. CDR3 DNA sequence: TGTGCCTGGGTCGGGACAGGGGTTTCCTCTGGGGCCAACGTCCTGACTTTC. Supplemented by reference TRBV30 and TRBJ2-6, the full variable domain reads SQTIHQWPATLVQPVGSPLSLECTVEGTSNPNLYWYRQAAGRGLQLLFYSVGIGQISSEVPQNLSASRPQDRQFILSSKKLLLSDSGFYLCAWVGTGVSSGANVLTFGAGSRLTVL.